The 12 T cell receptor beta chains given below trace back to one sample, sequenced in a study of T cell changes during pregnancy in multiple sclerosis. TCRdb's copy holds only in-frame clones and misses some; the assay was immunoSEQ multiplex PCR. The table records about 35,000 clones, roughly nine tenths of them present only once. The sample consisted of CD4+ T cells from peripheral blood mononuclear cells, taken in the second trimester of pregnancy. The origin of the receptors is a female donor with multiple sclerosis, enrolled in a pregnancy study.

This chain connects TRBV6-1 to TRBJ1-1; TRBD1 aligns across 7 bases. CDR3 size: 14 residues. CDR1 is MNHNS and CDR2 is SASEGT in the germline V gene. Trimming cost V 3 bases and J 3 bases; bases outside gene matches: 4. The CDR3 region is CASSEGTAYTEAFF. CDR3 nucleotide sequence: TGTGCCAGCAGTGAGGGGACAGCCTACACTGAAGCTTTCTTT.

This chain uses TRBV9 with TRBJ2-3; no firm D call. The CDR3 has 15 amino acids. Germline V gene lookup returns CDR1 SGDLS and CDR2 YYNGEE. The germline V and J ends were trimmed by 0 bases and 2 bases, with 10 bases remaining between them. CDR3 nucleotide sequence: TGTGCCAGCAGCGTAGTCGCGGCACACACAGATACGCAGTATTTT. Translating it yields CASSVVAAHTDTQYF.

As DNA, the CDR3 is TGTGCCAGCTCATCTTCGGGACAGCCTAGCAATCAGCCCCAGCATTTT. Translating gives CASSSSGQPSNQPQHF. The chain links TRBV18 to TRBJ1-5, with TRBD1 matching over 7 bases. Germline trimming cut 5 bases from V and 0 bases from J; bases unmatched to any gene: 7. This CDR3 has 16 residues. Germline V gene data show CDR1 as KGHSH and CDR2 as LQKENI.

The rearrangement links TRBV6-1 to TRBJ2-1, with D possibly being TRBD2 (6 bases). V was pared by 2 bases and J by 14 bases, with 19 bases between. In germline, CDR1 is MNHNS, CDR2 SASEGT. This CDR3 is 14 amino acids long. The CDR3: CASSEFGVSREEFF. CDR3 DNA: TGTGCCAGCAGTGAATTTGGGGTTTCGCGGGAAGAGTTCTTC.

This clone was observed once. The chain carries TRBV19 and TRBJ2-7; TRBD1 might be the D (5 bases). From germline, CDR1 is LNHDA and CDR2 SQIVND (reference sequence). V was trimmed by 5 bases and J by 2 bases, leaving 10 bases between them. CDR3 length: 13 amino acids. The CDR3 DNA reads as TGTGCCAGTAGTTTTCGACAGACCTACGAGCAGTACTTC. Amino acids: CASSFRQTYEQYF.

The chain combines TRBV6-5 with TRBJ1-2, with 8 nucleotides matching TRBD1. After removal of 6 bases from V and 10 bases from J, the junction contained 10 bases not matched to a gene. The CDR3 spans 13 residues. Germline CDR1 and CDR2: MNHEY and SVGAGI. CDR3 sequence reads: CASSPGTGRTYTF. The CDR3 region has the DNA TGTGCCAGCAGCCCCGGGACAGGTCGCACCTACACCTTC.

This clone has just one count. CDR3 coding DNA: TGTGCCAGCTCACCGGGACTAGCGGGAGGCTACGAGCAGTACTTC. It is translated as CASSPGLAGGYEQYF. This chain joins TRBV18 and TRBJ2-7, with TRBD2 matching 15 bases. The CDR3 is 15 residues long. The V and J ends lost 3 bases and 3 bases, in that order; junction bases with no gene match: 0. CDR1 KGHSH and CDR2 LQKENI come from the germline V gene.

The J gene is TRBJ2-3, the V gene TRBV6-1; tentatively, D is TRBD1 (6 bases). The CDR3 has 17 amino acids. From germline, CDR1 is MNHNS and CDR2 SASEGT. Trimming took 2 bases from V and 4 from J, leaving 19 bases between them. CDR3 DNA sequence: TGTGCCAGCAGTGAATCACGACAGGATCGAATGGCAGATACGCAGTATTTT. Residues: CASSESRQDRMADTQYF.

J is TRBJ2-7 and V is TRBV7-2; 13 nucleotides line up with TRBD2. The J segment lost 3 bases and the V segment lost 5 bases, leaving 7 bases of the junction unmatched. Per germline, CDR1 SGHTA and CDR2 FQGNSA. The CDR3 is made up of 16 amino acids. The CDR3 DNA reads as TGTGCCAGCAGCGTTGGACTAGCGGGAGATTTCTACGAGCAGTACTTC. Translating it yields CASSVGLAGDFYEQYF. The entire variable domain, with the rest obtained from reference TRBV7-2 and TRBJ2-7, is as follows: GAGVSQSPSNKVTEKGKDVELRCDPISGHTALYWYRQSLGQGLEFLIYFQGNSAPDKSGLPSDRFSAERTGGSVSTLTIQRTQQEDSAVYLCASSVGLAGDFYEQYFGPGTRLTVT.

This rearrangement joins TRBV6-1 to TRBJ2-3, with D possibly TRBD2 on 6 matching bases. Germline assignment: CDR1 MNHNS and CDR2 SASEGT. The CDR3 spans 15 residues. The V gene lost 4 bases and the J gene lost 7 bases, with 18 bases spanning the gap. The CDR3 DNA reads TGTGCCAGCAGTGGCTCGGAGGGGTGGCGGAATACGCAGTATTTT. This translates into CASSGSEGWRNTQYF.

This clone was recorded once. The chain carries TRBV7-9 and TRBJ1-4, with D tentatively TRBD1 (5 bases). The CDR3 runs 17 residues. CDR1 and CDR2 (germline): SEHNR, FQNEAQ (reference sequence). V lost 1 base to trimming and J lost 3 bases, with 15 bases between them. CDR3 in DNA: TGTGCCAGCAGCTTAGGTGGGGCACAGAGAGCTAATGAAAAACTGTTTTTT. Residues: CASSLGGAQRANEKLFF.

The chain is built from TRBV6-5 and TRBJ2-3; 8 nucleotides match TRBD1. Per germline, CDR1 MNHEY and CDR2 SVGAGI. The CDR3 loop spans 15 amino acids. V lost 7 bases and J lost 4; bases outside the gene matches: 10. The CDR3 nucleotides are TGTGCCAGCACTTTAGGACAGGGATGGCCAGATACGCAGTATTTT. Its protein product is CASTLGQGWPDTQYF.